Listed below are T cell receptor beta chains from one sample, sequenced in a study of blood T cell repertoires in COVID-19. TCRdb keeps only in-frame clones here, not all; method: immunoSEQ multiplex PCR. The sample has some 230,000 clones, 82% seen once. Specimen: PBMCs or T cells enriched from blood (not recorded which). Receptor source: a man aged 35 to 55 who had recovered from COVID-19. Each CDR3 is given with its conserved first and last residue. A D gene is named only where the DNA matches it firmly. A clone size is listed for some rows: how often the clone was seen (once, few, many), or a class if it is expanded.

j_call: TRBJ1-1
d_call: NA
v_call: TRBV29-1
clone_size: few
cdr3_aa: CSVEEQVNTEAFF
cdr3_nt: TGCAGCGTTGAAGAGCAGGTGAACACTGAAGCTTTCTTT

j_call: TRBJ1-2
d_call: NA
v_call: TRBV5-1
clone_size: NA
cdr3_aa: CASSQDSYGYTF
cdr3_nt: TGCGCCAGCAGCCAAGACAGTTATGGCTACACCTTC

j_call: TRBJ2-7
d_call: NA
v_call: TRBV7-2
clone_size: NA
cdr3_aa: CASSLWGLNYEQYF
cdr3_nt: TGTGCCAGCAGCCTCTGGGGGCTGAACTACGAGCAGTACTTC

j_call: TRBJ1-2
d_call: TRBD1
v_call: TRBV3-1/TRBV3-2
clone_size: NA
cdr3_aa: CASTVLGTGDYTF
cdr3_nt: TGTGCCAGCACCGTTTTGGGGACAGGGGACTACACCTTC

j_call: TRBJ2-7
d_call: NA
v_call: TRBV3-1/TRBV3-2
clone_size: NA
cdr3_aa: CASSQAGVGGYYEQYF
cdr3_nt: TGTGCCAGCAGCCAAGCTGGGGTCGGGGGATACTACGAGCAGTACTTC

j_call: TRBJ1-5
d_call: NA
v_call: TRBV3-1/TRBV3-2
clone_size: NA
cdr3_aa: CASSGGVGHQPQHF
cdr3_nt: TGTGCCAGCAGCGGGGGGGTGGGGCATCAGCCCCAGCATTTT

j_call: TRBJ2-1
d_call: NA
v_call: TRBV6-5
clone_size: NA
cdr3_aa: CASSRIRNEQFF
cdr3_nt: TGTGCCAGCAGCCGTATTCGTAATGAGCAGTTCTTC

j_call: TRBJ2-7
d_call: NA
v_call: TRBV5-6
clone_size: few
cdr3_aa: CASSPRVLGSYEQYF
cdr3_nt: TGTGCCAGCAGCCCGAGGGTTCTAGGCTCCTACGAGCAGTACTTC

j_call: TRBJ1-1
d_call: NA
v_call: TRBV10-1
clone_size: once
cdr3_aa: CASRGSRNTEAFF
cdr3_nt: TGCGCCAGCCGCGGCAGCCGGAACACTGAAGCTTTCTTT

j_call: TRBJ2-7
d_call: NA
v_call: TRBV28
clone_size: NA
cdr3_aa: CASSPPRRSAYEQYF
cdr3_nt: TGTGCCAGCAGTCCCCCCCGTCGCAGCGCCTACGAGCAGTACTTC

j_call: TRBJ2-7
d_call: TRBD1
v_call: TRBV7-9
clone_size: NA
cdr3_aa: CASSLAGQSYEQYF
cdr3_nt: TGTGCCAGCAGCTTAGCGGGACAGTCCTACGAGCAGTACTTC

j_call: TRBJ2-3
d_call: NA
v_call: TRBV5-6
clone_size: NA
cdr3_aa: CASSFGQPYDTQYF
cdr3_nt: TGTGCCAGCAGCTTCGGACAGCCATATGATACGCAGTATTTT

j_call: TRBJ1-1
d_call: TRBD1
v_call: TRBV2
clone_size: few
cdr3_aa: CASRRQGNEAFF
cdr3_nt: TGTGCCAGCAGGAGACAGGGGAATGAAGCTTTCTTT

j_call: TRBJ1-2
d_call: NA
v_call: TRBV5-1
clone_size: NA
cdr3_aa: CASSPGGYGYTF
cdr3_nt: TGCGCCAGCAGCCCCGGGGGGTATGGCTACACCTTC

j_call: TRBJ2-6
d_call: NA
v_call: TRBV6-2/TRBV6-3
clone_size: NA
cdr3_aa: CASSSGGANVLTF
cdr3_nt: TGTGCCAGCAGTTCCGGTGGGGCCAACGTCCTGACTTTC

j_call: TRBJ1-2
d_call: NA
v_call: TRBV10-3
clone_size: NA
cdr3_aa: CGTSGDTFGSGTF
cdr3_nt: NA

j_call: TRBJ1-2
d_call: NA
v_call: TRBV4-3
clone_size: NA
cdr3_aa: CASSLVGGDYGYTF
cdr3_nt: TGCGCCAGCAGCCTTGTCGGCGGTGACTATGGCTACACCTTC

j_call: TRBJ2-7
d_call: TRBD2
v_call: TRBV19
clone_size: NA
cdr3_aa: CASSIEREISYEQYF
cdr3_nt: TGTGCCAGTAGTATTGAGCGGGAGATCTCCTACGAGCAGTACTTC

j_call: TRBJ2-7
d_call: TRBD1
v_call: TRBV5-1
clone_size: NA
cdr3_aa: CASSRDRPDSYEQYF
cdr3_nt: TGCGCCAGCAGTCGGGACAGACCCGACTCCTACGAGCAGTACTTC

j_call: TRBJ1-1
d_call: NA
v_call: TRBV18
clone_size: NA
cdr3_aa: CASSLNRVDTEAFF
cdr3_nt: TGTGCCAGCTCACTTAACAGGGTGGACACTGAAGCTTTCTTT

j_call: TRBJ1-1
d_call: TRBD1
v_call: TRBV10-3
clone_size: NA
cdr3_aa: CAISRQGPDTEAFF
cdr3_nt: TGTGCCATCAGCCGACAGGGCCCGGACACTGAAGCTTTCTTT

j_call: TRBJ2-5
d_call: NA
v_call: TRBV29-1
clone_size: NA
cdr3_aa: CSVARGPQETQYF
cdr3_nt: TGCAGCGTTGCGCGGGGGCCACAAGAGACCCAGTACTTC

j_call: TRBJ1-1
d_call: NA
v_call: TRBV6-1
clone_size: NA
cdr3_aa: CASSELATNTEAFF
cdr3_nt: TGTGCCAGCAGTGAACTTGCCACAAACACTGAAGCTTTCTTT

j_call: TRBJ2-4
d_call: TRBD2
v_call: TRBV18
clone_size: NA
cdr3_aa: CASSLLAGQAKNIQYF
cdr3_nt: TGTGCCAGCTCACTATTAGCGGGGCAAGCCAAAAACATTCAGTACTTC

j_call: TRBJ1-4
d_call: NA
v_call: TRBV4-2
clone_size: NA
cdr3_aa: CASSQEIGQRSNEKLFF
cdr3_nt: TGTGCCAGCAGCCAAGAAATCGGACAAAGGTCTAATGAAAAACTGTTTTTT

j_call: TRBJ2-7
d_call: NA
v_call: TRBV4-1
clone_size: NA
cdr3_aa: CASSQDPSLFEQYF
cdr3_nt: TGCGCCAGCAGCCAAGACCCCTCTCTCTTCGAGCAGTACTTC

j_call: TRBJ1-5
d_call: NA
v_call: TRBV5-8
clone_size: NA
cdr3_aa: CASSFYRVSNQPQHF
cdr3_nt: TGTGCCAGCAGCTTCTACAGGGTTAGCAATCAGCCCCAGCATTTT

j_call: TRBJ1-6
d_call: NA
v_call: TRBV2
clone_size: NA
cdr3_aa: CASSDFRGAGNSPLHF
cdr3_nt: NA

j_call: TRBJ1-2
d_call: TRBD1
v_call: TRBV29-1
clone_size: NA
cdr3_aa: CSGQGADGYTF
cdr3_nt: TGCAGCGGGCAGGGGGCCGATGGCTACACCTTC